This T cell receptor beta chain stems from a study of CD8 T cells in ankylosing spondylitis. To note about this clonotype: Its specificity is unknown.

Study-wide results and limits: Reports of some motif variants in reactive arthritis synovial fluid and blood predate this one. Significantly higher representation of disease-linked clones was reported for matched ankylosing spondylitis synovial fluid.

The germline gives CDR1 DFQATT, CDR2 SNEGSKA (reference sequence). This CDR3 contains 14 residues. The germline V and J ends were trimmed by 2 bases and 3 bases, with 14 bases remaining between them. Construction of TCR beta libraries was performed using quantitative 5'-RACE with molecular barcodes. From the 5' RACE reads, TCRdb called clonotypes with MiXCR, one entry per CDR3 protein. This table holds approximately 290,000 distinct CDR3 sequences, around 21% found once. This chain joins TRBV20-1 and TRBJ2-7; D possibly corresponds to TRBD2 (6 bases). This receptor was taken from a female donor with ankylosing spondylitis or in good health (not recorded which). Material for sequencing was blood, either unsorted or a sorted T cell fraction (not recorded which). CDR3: CSARRYVGGYEQYF. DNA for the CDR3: TGCAGTGCTAGAAGATACGTGGGGGGCTACGAGCAGTACTTC.